The entry below gives a single T cell receptor (beta chain) sequence along with its context. The antigen remains undetermined. The record originates from a study of shared clonotypes between healthy human individuals. Study-wide results and caveats: In having few donors, the study represented limited genetic and exposure-history diversity.

V lost 6 bases to trimming and J lost 2 bases, with 14 bases between them. The length of the CDR3 is 15 residues. In germline, CDR1 is WNHNN, CDR2 SYGVQD (reference sequence). The study ran the assay at deep level. TCRdb keeps only in-frame clones here, not all; method: immunoSEQ multiplex PCR. Of more than 1,200,000 clones listed, about 98.5% were seen once; the top ten hold about 0.35%. This clonotype was obtained from a man aged 25 to 40 in good health. Sequencing input: naive CD4+ T cells sorted from blood. Indicated subset: CD45RA+ positively selected. The chain couples TRBV10-1 to TRBJ2-1; TRBD1 might be the D (6 bases). This CDR3 reads CASSRTGFTYNEQFF. The CDR3 bases are TGCGCCAGCAGCCGAACAGGGTTCACCTACAATGAGCAGTTCTTC.